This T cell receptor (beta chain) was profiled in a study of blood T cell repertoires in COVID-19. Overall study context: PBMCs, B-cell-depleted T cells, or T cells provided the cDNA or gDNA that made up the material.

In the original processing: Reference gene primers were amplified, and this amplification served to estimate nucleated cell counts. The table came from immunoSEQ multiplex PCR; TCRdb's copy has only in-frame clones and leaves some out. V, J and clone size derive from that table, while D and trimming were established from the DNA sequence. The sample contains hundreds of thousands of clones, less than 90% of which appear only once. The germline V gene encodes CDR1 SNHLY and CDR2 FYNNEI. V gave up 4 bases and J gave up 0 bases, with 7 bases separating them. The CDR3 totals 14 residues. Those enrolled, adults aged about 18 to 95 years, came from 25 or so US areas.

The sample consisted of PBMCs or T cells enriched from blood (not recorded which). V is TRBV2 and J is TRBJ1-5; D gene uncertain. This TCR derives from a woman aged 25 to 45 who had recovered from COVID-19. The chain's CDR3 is CASSASRSNQPQHF. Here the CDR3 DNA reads TGTGCCAGCAGTGCTTCCCGTAGCAATCAGCCCCAGCATTTT.